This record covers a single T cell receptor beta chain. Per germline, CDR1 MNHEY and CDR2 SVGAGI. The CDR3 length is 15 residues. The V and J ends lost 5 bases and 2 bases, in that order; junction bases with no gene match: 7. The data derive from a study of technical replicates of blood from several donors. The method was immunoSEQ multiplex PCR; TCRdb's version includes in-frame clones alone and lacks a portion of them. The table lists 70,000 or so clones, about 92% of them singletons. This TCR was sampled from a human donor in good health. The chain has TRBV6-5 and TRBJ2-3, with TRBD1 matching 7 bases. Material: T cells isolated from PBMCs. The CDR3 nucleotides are TGTGCCAGCAGTAGAGGGACAGACTTCACAGATACGCAGTATTTT. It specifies CASSRGTDFTDTQYF.